In its sample, the clone carrying this TCR beta chain was seen many times. For TCR beta, libraries came from iRepertoire HTBI primers and Arm-PCR of CDR3 regions. Each CDR3 protein is one row after TCRdb ran MiXCR on the multiplex PCR reads. The table lists almost 350,000 distinct CDR3 sequences, less than 20% of them singletons, with 29% in the top ten. The time point here: persistent/refractory GD, antithyroid drugs over 5 years with positive TRAb. Following extraction of RNA from PBMCs, that RNA was used to make the TCR library. Trimming stripped 3 bases from V and 0 bases from J, with 15 bases between. Germline V gives CDR1 ENHRY, CDR2 SYGVKD. The CDR3 is made up of 17 amino acids. The sample is drawn from a study of regulatory T cells in long-lasting Graves disease.

Here the sequenced sample was peripheral blood mononuclear cells (PBMCs), taken when the disease was refractory, from a patient treated with antithyroid drugs. This TCR was sampled from a female donor with Graves disease. V usage is TRBV10-3 and J usage is TRBJ1-5, with unresolved D. DNA for the CDR3: TGTGCCATCAGTGAAAAGGGAGGGCCTGGTAGCAATCAGCCCCAGCATTTT. This codes for CAISEKGGPGSNQPQHF.